These 22 T cell receptor gamma chains originate from one sample sequenced in a study of γδ T cells in repeated Plasmodium falciparum infection. TCRdb called clones anew from the multiplex PCR reads with CATT. The table lists approximately 25,000 gamma-chain clones, about 3% of them singletons. Bulk repertoires came from Vgamma9/Vdelta2+ or Vdelta2-negative gammadelta T cells flow-sorted from PBMC. Sequences were obtained from gamma-delta T cells from blood. The receptors stem from a pool of human donors (malaria-infected and uninfected, not separated).

Concerning this clone itself: This sequence is one base from a far larger clone and is likely a read error. The identical CDR3 is also encoded by other nucleotide sequences in the sample. This chain uses TRGV9 with TRGJ1 or TRGJ2. No J gene is reported in TCRdb; it was inferred here by comparing the DNA with germline. Germline CDR1 GITISATS, CDR2 ISYDGTV (reference sequence). CDR3 size: 14 residues. The CDR3 nucleotides read TGTGCCCTGTGGGAGCCGAAGACTTATTATAAGAAACTCTTT. This codes for CALWEPKTYYKKLF.

The table lists this clone with many counts. The protein in TCRdb stems from a much larger clone and differs at residue 3 from this DNA's translation, likely a read error; here the protein is translated from the DNA. CDR3 nucleotide sequence: TGTGCCTCGTGGGAGCCCCCGGTGGGCAAAAAAATCAAGGTATTT. This gives the protein CASWEPPVGKKIKVF. The genes are TRGV9 and TRGJP. No J segment appears in TCRdb, so it was assigned here by matching the sequence to germline. The CDR3 length is 15 residues. Germline values: CDR1 GITISATS, CDR2 ISYDGTV (reference sequence).

Of note for this clone: The TCRdb protein, from a much larger clone, departs from this DNA's translation at residue 10, likely by read error; the protein shown derives from the DNA. CDR3 nucleotide sequence: TGTGCCTTGTGGGAGGTGCTACGGCGAGGGTTGGGCAAAAAAATCAAGGTATTT. As protein: CALWEVLRRGLGKKIKVF. The gene calls are TRGV9 and TRGJP. The J gene was missing in TCRdb and was found by matching the end of the DNA to germline. The CDR3 loop spans 18 amino acids. Germline V gene lookup returns CDR1 GITISATS and CDR2 ISYDGTV (reference sequence). With 0 bases clipped from V and 9 bases from J, the junction kept 11 bases outside the gene matches.

This clone was counted many times. A read error is the likely source, as a far larger clone sits one nucleotide away. Other DNA sequences within the sample encode an identical CDR3. The rearrangement uses TRGV2 and TRGJ1 or TRGJ2. Germline matching of the DNA provided the J gene here, since TCRdb leaves it blank. Germline CDR1 is EGSNGY and CDR2 is YDSYNSKV. The CDR3 length is 14 residues. V was clipped by 0 bases and J by 7 bases; unmatched bases: 9. CDR3 DNA sequence: TGTGCCACCTGGGACGGGCATGTAAGGTATAAGAAACTCTTT. Protein: CATWDGHVRYKKLF.

In its sample, this clone was seen a few times. TCRdb attributes to this sequence the protein of a much larger clone, which differs from the DNA translation at residue 8; a read error is likely, and the protein displayed is translated from the DNA. The CDR3, as DNA: TGTGCCTTGTGGGAGGTGCACTGTGGACTAGGGAATTATTATAAGAAACTCTTT. Translation gives CALWEVHCGLGNYYKKLF. The chain uses TRGV9 and TRGJ1 or TRGJ2. TCRdb lists no J gene, so it was determined here by aligning the DNA to germline. Germline V CDR1 and CDR2: GITISATS, ISYDGTV (reference sequence). V trimming: 0 bases; J trimming: 0 bases; junction bases outside the gene matches: 14. CDR3 length: 18 amino acids.

This clone was picked up a small number of times. TCRdb's entry gives the protein of a much larger clone, which mismatches this DNA's translation at residue 10, likely from a read error; the protein reported here is translated from the DNA. CDR3 DNA sequence: TGTGCCTTGTGGGAGAACGGTGGTTGGCTCAAGATATTT. Protein sequence: CALWENGGWLKIF. The chain carries TRGV9 and TRGJP1. TCRdb leaves out the J gene; it was filled in here by matching the DNA to germline. Germline V CDR1 and CDR2: GITISATS, ISYDGTV (reference sequence). This CDR3 contains 13 residues.

This clone has more than one count but fewer than ten. TCRdb's listed protein matches a much larger clone and diverges from this DNA's translation at residue 9, likely through a read error; the protein shown comes from the DNA. This chain uses TRGV9 with TRGJ1 or TRGJ2. TCRdb supplies no J gene; here it was assigned by aligning the nucleotide sequence to germline. The CDR3 covers 15 residues. Germline trimming cut 1 base from V and 7 bases from J; bases unmatched to any gene: 13. CDR1 is GITISATS, CDR2 ISYDGTV, per germline (reference sequence). The CDR3 sequence is CALWEVRGSRYKKLF. CDR3 DNA: TGTGCCTTGTGGGAGGTACGCGGGAGTAGGTATAAGAAACTCTTT.

This clone was counted at least ten times. TCRdb lists the protein of a much larger clone for this DNA, which differs at residue 5, so this is likely a read error; the protein given here is translated from the DNA itself. The chain couples TRGV9 to TRGJ1 or TRGJ2. The length of the CDR3 is 12 residues. From germline, CDR1 is GITISATS and CDR2 ISYDGTV (reference sequence). V shed 5 bases and J 8 bases; nucleotides not matched to a gene: 9. Here the CDR3 DNA reads TGTGCCTTGTGGGGGCCGGGGGATAAGAAACTCTTT. Protein product: CALWGPGDKKLF.

The sample holds many counts of this clone. The rearrangement uses TRGV2 and TRGJ1 or TRGJ2. Per germline, CDR1 EGSNGY and CDR2 YDSYNSKV. The junction had 11 bases not matched to a gene; V was cut back by 0 bases and J by 9 bases. This CDR3 is 14 amino acids long. CDR3 bases: TGTGCCACCTGGGACGGGCCGCCACAACTTAAGAAACTCTTT. It encodes CATWDGPPQLKKLF.

This clone came up a few times. A far larger clone is one base from this, pointing to a likely read error. No DNA is shown, since the ends of the CDR3 on it are uncertain; the CDR3 is the one TCRdb lists. The V gene call is TRGV9, and the J gene call is absent. Germline V gives CDR1 GITISATS, CDR2 ISYDGTV (reference sequence). Counting both end residues, the CDR3 totals 33 amino acids. The CDR3 protein is CALWEVLLIGIRNSLAVEQHWLSQVSIGRIQHF.

This clone occurred a few times. Other DNA variants within this sample encode the same CDR3. This chain uses TRGV9 with TRGJP. The J gene was not available in TCRdb and was assigned here by matching the DNA to germline segments. CDR3 length: 16 residues. V lost 6 bases to trimming and J lost 8 bases; unmatched junction nucleotides: 10. Germline V gene data show CDR1 as GITISATS and CDR2 as ISYDGTV (reference sequence). The CDR3 here is CALWSLSQLGKKIKVF. CDR3 in DNA: TGTGCCTTGTGGAGTCTTTCCCAGTTGGGCAAAAAAATCAAGGTATTT.

This clone was observed a handful of times. A far larger clone is only one base removed, so a read error is likely. Other DNA sequences from this sample encode an identical CDR3 as well. CDR3 loop: CALWEVTQSELGKKIKVF. The DNA of the CDR3 is TGTGCCTTGTGGGAGGTGACTCAATCGGAGTTGGGCAAAAAAATCAAGGTATTT. The chain is built from TRGV9 and TRGJP. Here the J gene was assigned by germline matching of the DNA, as TCRdb has none. The J segment lost 7 bases and the V segment lost 0 bases, leaving 9 bases of the junction unmatched. The CDR3 consists of 18 residues. Germline CDR1 GITISATS, CDR2 ISYDGTV (reference sequence).

Points on this clone: TCRdb lists the protein of a much larger clone for this DNA, which differs at residues 9 and 12, so this is likely a read error; the protein given here is translated from the DNA itself. The V gene call reads TRGV2; no J gene was called. The CDR3 is 28 amino acids. From germline, CDR1 is EGSNGY and CDR2 YDSYNSKV. CDR3 nucleotide sequence: TGTGCCACCTGGGACGACCGAAACCCTTTGGCAGCGGAACAACACTTGTTGTCACAGGTAAGTATCGGAAGAATACAACATTTC. This gives the protein CATWDDRNPLAAEQHLLSQVSIGRIQHF.

Concerning this clone: The protein TCRdb lists belongs to a much larger clone and differs from this DNA's translation at residue 11, which points to a read error; the protein shown is made from the DNA. Called V gene: TRGV9; the J gene was not called. The CDR3 spans 13 residues. Germline-derived CDR1 and CDR2 are GITISATS and ISYDGTV (reference sequence). CDR3 in amino acids: CALWGRYYDKELF. Written as DNA, the CDR3 is TGTGCCTTGTGGGGAAGGTATTACGATAAGGAACTCTTT.

The table lists this clone with a few counts. The protein held in TCRdb is that of a much larger clone and does not match this DNA's translation at residue 7, likely because of a read error; the protein shown is translated from the DNA. The chain carries TRGV4 and TRGJ1 or TRGJ2. TCRdb supplies no J gene; here it was assigned by aligning the nucleotide sequence to germline. Per the germline V gene, CDR1 is EGSTGY and CDR2 is YDSYTSSV. V lost 9 bases to trimming and J lost 11 bases; unmatched junction nucleotides: 13. The CDR3 loop spans 11 amino acids. The CDR3 is CATRGPEEKLF. CDR3 nucleotide sequence: TGTGCCACCCGAGGACCCGAGGAGAAACTCTTT.

This clone was seen many times. The V call is TRGV9, the J call TRGJ1 or TRGJ2. Trimming cost V 3 bases and J 3 bases; bases outside gene matches: 14. Germline V lookup: CDR1 GITISATS, CDR2 ISYDGTV (reference sequence). The CDR3 is 16 residues long. CDR3 region: CALWEFGRRIYYKKLF. CDR3 in DNA: TGTGCCTTGTGGGAGTTCGGCCGCCGAATTTATTATAAGAAACTCTTT.

This clone was seen at least ten times. The TCRdb record carries a much larger clone's protein, which differs from this DNA's translation at residue 13; a read error is the likely cause, and the protein listed here is the DNA translation. This chain links TRGV9 with TRGJP. The CDR3 extends over 16 amino acids. The germline V gene encodes CDR1 GITISATS and CDR2 ISYDGTV (reference sequence). DNA of the CDR3: TGTGCCTTGTGGGAGTATCAAGAGTTGGGCAAAAAAGTCAAGGTATTT. It specifies CALWEYQELGKKVKVF.

This clone was detected ten times or more. A read error likely explains this, since a far larger clone differs by one base. The sample contains more than one DNA sequence encoding this CDR3. The V gene is given as TRGV9, and no J gene call is available. The length of the CDR3 is 11 residues. Looked up from germline, CDR1 is GITISATS and CDR2 is ISYDGTV (reference sequence). This chain's CDR3 is CALWEVSVKLF. The CDR3 bases are TGTGCCTTGTGGGAGGTGTCGGTAAAACTCTTT.

To note about this clone: Translating this DNA gives a protein that differs at residue 8 from the TCRdb one, which belongs to a much larger clone; a read error is likely, and the protein shown is this translation. The rearrangement joins TRGV9 to TRGJ1 or TRGJ2. The J gene is not listed in TCRdb, so it was assigned here from a DNA match to germline. After removal of 4 bases from V and 1 base from J, the junction contained 16 bases not matched to a gene. From germline, CDR1 is GITISATS and CDR2 ISYDGTV (reference sequence). CDR3 size: 17 residues. The CDR3 sequence is CALWDQPDYTNYYKKLF. CDR3 coding DNA: TGTGCCTTGTGGGACCAGCCGGACTACACAAATTATTATAAGAAACTCTTT.

This clone has only a few counts. Since a far larger clone is one base different, this is likely a read error. The same CDR3 is also encoded by other DNA sequences in this sample. The chain employs TRGV9 and TRGJ1 or TRGJ2. TCRdb is silent on the J gene; assignment here came from matching the DNA to germline. The germline V gene has CDR1 GITISATS and CDR2 ISYDGTV (reference sequence). The CDR3 spans 13 residues. The chain's CDR3 is CALWEVHCCKKLF. The CDR3 DNA reads as TGTGCCCTGTGGGAGGTGCACTGTTGTAAGAAACTCTTT.

Of note for this clone: This likely stems from a read error, as it lies one base from a far larger clone. No DNA is shown, since the ends of the CDR3 on it are uncertain; the CDR3 is the one TCRdb lists. CDR3 residues: CATWDSRVRNSLAVEQHLLSQVSIGRIQHF. The V gene call reads TRGV5; no J gene was called. CDR1 and CDR2 (germline): VINAFY, YDVSNSKD. The CDR3 is made up of 30 amino acids, end residues included.

This clone came up many times. A read error likely explains why the TCRdb protein, taken from a much larger clone, differs from this DNA's translation at residue 12; the protein shown is translated from the DNA. The chain joins TRGV2 to TRGJ1 or TRGJ2. The CDR3 runs to 15 residues. CDR1 is EGSNGY, CDR2 YDSYNSKV, per germline. The CDR3 is CATWDGPRHYYRKLF. The CDR3 nucleotides read TGTGCCACCTGGGACGGGCCGCGCCATTATTATAGGAAACTCTTT.